The present TCR beta chain was sequenced within a study of immune heterogeneity within non-small cell lung tumors. The TCR beta CDR3 region was amplified by multiplex PCR employing 32 V and 13 J primers. TCRdb used MiXCR to reprocess the multiplex PCR reads, holding one entry per CDR3 protein. The data show roughly 5,000 distinct CDR3 sequences, 35% to 45% seen once. As concerns this clonotype: Its antigen remains unknown. It is likely a read error, because the conserved phenylalanine at the end of the CDR3 is missing. The DNA is left out, because the CDR3 cannot be placed on it with certainty; the CDR3 is given as TCRdb lists it.

Study-wide findings and caveats: Local T-cell repertoire clonality was correlated with local tumor mutational burden, and the correlation was positive. It was moderate in strength but statistically significant (R approximately 0.34). Individual patients had largely distinct high-frequency T-cell receptor beta clonotypes. Within a patient, dominant CDR3 beta clonotypes were shared across sites, though different locations had unique frequent clones.

Genomic DNA extracted from bulk tumor tissue served as template. A total of roughly 600 ng was used per sample. Spaced far apart, several biopsies were taken from each primary tumor during surgery. Undergoing curative surgery were patients whose non-small cell lung cancer was untreated and newly diagnosed. Donors comprised surgical patients with newly diagnosed non-small cell lung cancer, operated on with curative intent. The sequence came from a woman between 50 and 59 years old with non-small cell lung cancer. What was sequenced was lung tumor tissue.

CDR3 region: CASSSQPSSEQYFGP. V and J are TRBV7-6 and TRBJ2-3; the D call of TRBD2 is as the table states it, not checked on the DNA. CDR1 and CDR2 from the germline V gene are SGHVS and FNYEAQ. The CDR3 numbers 15 amino acids, ends counted.